This T cell receptor beta chain was obtained from a study of T cell responses to AZD1222 COVID-19 vaccine. The study's findings and limits: The study identified only five to seven AZD1222 recipients as seropositive at baseline. CD4 TCRs covered the whole spike, strongest at regions 160-218 and 743-854. In a largely white British group with more females than males, clonal diversity was possibly underestimated. After the peak T cell response, and only then, were repertoires sampled.

Regarding this clone: The antigen remains unidentified.

Method: immunoSEQ multiplex PCR; TCRdb's copy keeps in-frame clones and lacks some. The top ten hold around 1.6% of the sample, which has 180,000 or so clones, more than 85% seen once. CDR3 length equals 15 residues. V gave up 7 bases and J gave up 1 base, with 16 bases separating them. The germline CDR1 and CDR2 sequences are SEHNR and FQNEAQ (reference sequence). Sequencing was performed on peripheral blood, taken 28 days after the second AZD1222 dose. The V and J genes are TRBV7-9 and TRBJ1-1; D perhaps matches TRBD1 (5 bases). This TCR came from an adult who received the AZD1222 COVID-19 vaccine. The CDR3 reads CASTAGRLANTEAFF. As DNA, the CDR3 is TGTGCCAGCACCGCAGGGCGTTTGGCGAACACTGAAGCTTTCTTT.